This T cell receptor beta chain was recovered during a study of T cell changes during pregnancy in multiple sclerosis. With V trimmed by 4 bases and J by 4 bases, 13 bases remained unmatched. CDR1 and CDR2 (germline): MDHEN, SYDVKM. This CDR3 has 19 amino acids. The repertoire was sequenced with immunoSEQ multiplex PCR; TCRdb's copy has only in-frame clones and lacks some. Of 26,000 or so clones in the sample, approximately 89% were seen once. The sequencing here drew on CD8+ T cells from peripheral blood mononuclear cells, taken in the second trimester of pregnancy. This clonotype was obtained from a female donor with multiple sclerosis, enrolled in a pregnancy study. J is TRBJ2-7 and V is TRBV28, with 16 bases matching TRBD2. CDR3 protein: CASSSPGLAGGYRSYEQYF. CDR3 nucleotide sequence: TGTGCCAGCAGTTCTCCGGGACTAGCGGGAGGGTATCGTTCGTACGAGCAGTACTTC.